The 19 T cell receptor beta chains below come from one sample, sequenced in a study of shared clonotypes between healthy human individuals. The assay was immunoSEQ multiplex PCR, and TCRdb's table has in-frame clones only and misses some. The sample has 2.3 million or so clones, just over 90% seen once; the top ten hold 0.39%. The sequencing sample was made of naive CD4+ T cells from PBMCs. As for subset: CD45RA+ positively selected. These receptors all stem from a man between 18 and 35 years old in good health. Some clones in this sample may be carry-over from other donors' samples.

As regards this clone: The same CDR3 is also encoded by other DNA sequences in this sample. This rearrangement joins TRBV19 to TRBJ1-5, with 7 bases identical to TRBD1. The CDR3 has 16 residues. Losses at the gene ends were 1 base for V and 2 bases for J; bases not matched to a gene: 5. Per germline, CDR1 LNHDA and CDR2 SQIVND (reference sequence). CDR3: CASSIAGGGGNQPQHF. The CDR3 coding sequence is TGTGCCAGTAGTATAGCTGGAGGGGGCGGCAATCAGCCCCAGCATTTT.

This clone was seen only once. The chain uses TRBV28 and TRBJ2-7, with D maybe TRBD1 (6 bases). Deletions cut 7 bases from V and 1 base from J, with 17 bases between. The germline V gene encodes CDR1 MDHEN and CDR2 SYDVKM. This CDR3 is 15 amino acids long. The CDR3 here is CASTLFRTASYEQYF. The CDR3 DNA reads as TGTGCCAGCACCTTATTCCGGACAGCTTCCTACGAGCAGTACTTC.

This rearrangement joins TRBV5-4 to TRBJ1-3; 9 nucleotides agree with TRBD1. Germline assignment: CDR1 SGHNT and CDR2 YYREEE (reference sequence). With 4 bases clipped from V and 2 bases from J, the junction kept 7 bases outside the gene matches. The CDR3 contains 16 residues. CDR3 bases: TGTGCCAGCAGCACAGCCGGGACAGGGACTGGAAACACCATATATTTT. Amino acid sequence: CASSTAGTGTGNTIYF.

This clone was seen once. The genes are TRBV6-5 and TRBJ1-5, with TRBD1 identical over 7 bases. Trimming took 8 bases from V and 0 from J; bases not matched to a gene: 7. The CDR3 is 15 amino acids. Germline CDR1 reads MNHEY; CDR2 reads SVGAGI. The CDR3 loop is CASQGVPISNQPQHF. The CDR3 DNA reads as TGTGCCAGCCAGGGGGTGCCCATTAGCAATCAGCCCCAGCATTTT.

In this sample, this clone turned up a few times. The identical CDR3 is also encoded by other nucleotide sequences in the sample. The chain combines TRBV5-1 with TRBJ1-2; perhaps TRBD1 as D (6 bases). The CDR3 is made up of 13 amino acids. CDR1 SGHRS and CDR2 YFSETQ come from the germline V gene. The V gene lost 4 bases and the J gene lost 0 bases, with 7 bases spanning the gap. CDR3 coding DNA: TGCGCCAGCAGCCGGGACACTAACTATGGCTACACCTTC. It encodes CASSRDTNYGYTF.

The chain carries TRBV5-8 and TRBJ1-5; 7 positions match TRBD1. J gave up 0 bases and V 2 bases, and 8 bases lay outside the gene matches. The CDR3 is 17 amino acids. The germline CDR1 and CDR2 sequences are SGHTS and YDEGEE. The CDR3 spells CASSFWDSQYSNQPQHF. The DNA for the CDR3 is TGTGCCAGCAGCTTTTGGGACAGCCAGTATAGCAATCAGCCCCAGCATTTT. The entire variable domain, with the rest obtained from reference TRBV5-8 and TRBJ1-5, is as follows: EAGVTQSPTHLIKTRGQQATLRCSPISGHTSVYWYQQALGLGLQFLLWYDEGEERNRGNFPPRFSGRQFPNYSSELNVNALELEDSALYLCASSFWDSQYSNQPQHFGDGTRLSIL.

J is TRBJ2-7 and V is TRBV6-5; D gene ambiguous. The CDR3 length is 14 residues. Germline CDR1 is MNHEY and CDR2 is SVGAGI. V was trimmed by 6 bases and J by 0 bases, leaving 12 bases between them. CDR3 residues: CASSFRRNSYEQYF. The DNA of the CDR3 is TGTGCCAGCAGCTTTAGACGAAACTCCTACGAGCAGTACTTC.

This chain links TRBV7-3 with TRBJ2-3; 14 bases match TRBD2. From germline, CDR1 is SGHTA and CDR2 FQGTGA. The CDR3 has 18 amino acids. The V and J ends lost 6 bases and 0 bases, in that order; junction bases with no gene match: 8. CDR3 coding DNA: TGTGCCAGCAGATCTGGGACTAGCGGGAGCCCTAGCACAGATACGCAGTATTTT. This codes for CASRSGTSGSPSTDTQYF.

The rearrangement links TRBV28 to TRBJ2-6; tentative D call: TRBD2 (6 bases). The CDR3 consists of 18 residues. CDR1 MDHEN and CDR2 SYDVKM come from the germline V gene. Trimming pared 10 bases from V and 0 bases from J, leaving 22 bases between. CDR3 nucleotides: TGTGCCATCCCCCAAGGAGTGATGGGGGGCTCTGGGGCCAACGTCCTGACTTTC. This encodes CAIPQGVMGGSGANVLTF. The variable domain in full, with the rest retrieved from reference TRBV28 and TRBJ2-6, is DVKVTQSSRYLVKRTGEKVFLECVQDMDHENMFWYRQDPGLGLRLIYFSYDVKMKEKGDIPEGYSVSREKKERFSLILESASTNQTSMYLCAIPQGVMGGSGANVLTFGAGSRLTVL.

As for this clone: Other DNA sequences of this sample code for an identical CDR3. The V call is TRBV2, the J call TRBJ1-1; 7 nucleotides align to TRBD1. The CDR3 loop spans 13 amino acids. The ends lost 7 bases at V and 1 base at J; junction bases unmatched: 3. Germline assignment: CDR1 SNHLY and CDR2 FYNNEI. This CDR3 reads CASTGTANTEAFF. The DNA of the CDR3 is TGTGCCAGCACCGGGACAGCGAACACTGAAGCTTTCTTT.

This clone was seen only once. This chain uses TRBV4-1 with TRBJ1-4; no definite D call. Germline assignment: CDR1 MGHRA and CDR2 YSYEKL. V was clipped by 0 bases and J by 6 bases, with 5 bases between them. The CDR3 is 13 residues long. For the CDR3, the DNA is TGCGCCAGCAGCCAAGATGGGTATGAAAAACTGTTTTTT. It translates to CASSQDGYEKLFF.

In its sample, this clone was seen a few times. The rearrangement uses TRBV10-3 and TRBJ1-4; possible D gene TRBD1, 5 bases. Germline V gene data show CDR1 as ENHRY and CDR2 as SYGVKD. This CDR3 has 14 residues. Trimming removed 6 bases from V and 5 bases from J, with 13 bases in between. This CDR3 reads CAISTQATNEKLFF. CDR3 nucleotide sequence: TGTGCCATCAGCACACAGGCCACCAATGAAAAACTGTTTTTT.

The chain links TRBV6-1 to TRBJ2-3, with D maybe TRBD2 (5 bases). CDR3 size: 19 residues. V was clipped by 2 bases and J by 2 bases, with 23 bases between them. The germline V gene has CDR1 MNHNS and CDR2 SASEGT. CDR3 DNA sequence: TGTGCCAGCAGTGAACTCCTTCCCCGCGGGCAGGCGGTCACAGATACGCAGTATTTT. Protein sequence: CASSELLPRGQAVTDTQYF.

The chain combines TRBV2 with TRBJ2-7; TRBD2 matches 11 bases. Trimming took 6 bases from V and 2 from J; bases not matched to a gene: 9. Germline V lookup: CDR1 SNHLY, CDR2 FYNNEI. The CDR3 has 16 residues. DNA for the CDR3: TGTGCCAGCAGCCAAAGCGGGACTAGCGGTACCTACGAGCAGTACTTC. Encoded protein: CASSQSGTSGTYEQYF. Filled out from reference TRBV2 and TRBJ2-7, the complete variable domain reads EPEVTQTPSHQVTQMGQEVILRCVPISNHLYFYWYRQILGQKVEFLVSFYNNEISEKSEIFDDQFSVERPDGSNFTLKIRSTKLEDSAMYFCASSQSGTSGTYEQYFGPGTRLTVT.

This sequence joins TRBV28 and TRBJ2-1, with D unclear. Germline V gives CDR1 MDHEN, CDR2 SYDVKM. The CDR3 consists of 14 residues. With 6 bases removed from V and 5 bases from J, the gap between germline ends came to 14 bases. CDR3 sequence: CASSETGVNNEQFF. CDR3 coding DNA: TGTGCCAGCAGCGAGACTGGAGTTAACAATGAGCAGTTCTTC.

The chain is built from TRBV5-1 and TRBJ2-2; the match to TRBD1 covers 8 bases. The V and J ends lost 1 base and 2 bases, in that order; junction bases with no gene match: 4. In germline, CDR1 is SGHRS, CDR2 YFSETQ. The CDR3 is 16 residues long. The CDR3, as DNA: TGCGCCAGCAGCTTGCCCGACAGGGGAAACACCGGGGAGCTGTTTTTT. The encoded protein is CASSLPDRGNTGELFF.

This clone was detected only once. This sequence joins TRBV7-8 and TRBJ2-7, with TRBD1 matching over 7 bases. This CDR3 has 15 residues. The trim removed 1 base at V and 2 bases at J, leaving 5 bases unmatched. The germline V gene encodes CDR1 SGHVS and CDR2 FQNEAQ. Here the CDR3 DNA reads TGTGCCAGCAGCTTAGGAAGGGACAGCGCCTACGAGCAGTACTTC. It specifies CASSLGRDSAYEQYF.

The chain recombines TRBV30 with TRBJ2-1, with 7 bases identical to TRBD2. V shed 7 bases and J 0 bases; nucleotides not matched to a gene: 6. The germline CDR1 and CDR2 sequences are GTSNPN and SVGIG (reference sequence). There are 14 residues in the CDR3. The CDR3 DNA is TGTGCCTCCGCAGCGGGGAGCTCCTACAATGAGCAGTTCTTC. Encoded protein: CASAAGSSYNEQFF. Supplemented by reference TRBV30 and TRBJ2-1, the full variable domain reads SQTIHQWPATLVQPVGSPLSLECTVEGTSNPNLYWYRQAAGRGLQLLFYSVGIGQISSEVPQNLSASRPQDRQFILSSKKLLLSDSGFYLCASAAGSSYNEQFFGPGTRLTVL.

This clone was seen once. The chain employs TRBV7-9 and TRBJ1-5, with 8 bases fitting TRBD1. V shed 5 bases, J shed 0 bases, and the junction held 12 bases outside the gene matches. The CDR3 totals 18 residues. Germline-derived CDR1 and CDR2 are SEHNR and FQNEAQ (reference sequence). The CDR3 reads CASSLTRSGQDSNQPQHF. CDR3 in DNA: TGTGCCAGCAGCCTCACACGGTCGGGACAGGATAGCAATCAGCCCCAGCATTTT.